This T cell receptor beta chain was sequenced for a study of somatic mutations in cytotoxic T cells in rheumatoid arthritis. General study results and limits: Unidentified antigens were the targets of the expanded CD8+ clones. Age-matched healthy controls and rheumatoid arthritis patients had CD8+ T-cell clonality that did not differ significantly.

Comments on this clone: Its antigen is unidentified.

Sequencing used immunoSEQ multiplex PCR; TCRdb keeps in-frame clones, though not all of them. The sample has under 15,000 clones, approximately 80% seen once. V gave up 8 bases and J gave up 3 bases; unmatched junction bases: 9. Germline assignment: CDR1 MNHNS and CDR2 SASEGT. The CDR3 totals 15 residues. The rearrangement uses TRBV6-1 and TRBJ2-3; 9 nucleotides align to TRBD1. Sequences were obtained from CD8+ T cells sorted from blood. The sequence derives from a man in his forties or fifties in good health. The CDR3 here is CASPSQGQGTDTQYF. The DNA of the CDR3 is TGTGCCAGCCCCTCCCAAGGACAGGGGACAGATACGCAGTATTTT.